This T cell receptor beta chain was identified during a study of beta chain features in type 1 diabetes. The trim removed 8 bases at V and 7 bases at J, leaving 10 bases unmatched. Germline CDR1 reads MNHEY; CDR2 reads SVGAGI. The CDR3 is 13 amino acids. What was sequenced were expressed TCRB transcripts, since all of the isolated RNA had been reverse transcribed. Clones were read by immunoSEQ multiplex PCR, and TCRdb kept only the in-frame ones, dropping some. The data show 430,000 or so clones, roughly an eighth seen once. This clone was observed a few times. Its specificity is not known. Points from the study as a whole: In patients and controls equally, PCR might favor templates that are shorter. It was not settled here whether HLA type affects TCRB rearrangement. Type 1 diabetes patients showed fewer insertions and more deletions at VDJ junctions.

Sequenced material: naive CD4+ T cells from blood. The chain couples TRBV6-5 to TRBJ1-2, with 7 bases fitting TRBD1. This TCR was recovered from a woman younger than 30 in good health. CDR3 sequence: CASGEGAPGGYTF. CDR3 nucleotides: TGTGCCAGCGGCGAGGGGGCGCCGGGTGGCTACACCTTC.